The 23 T cell receptor beta chains given below trace back to one sample, sequenced in a study of metastatic and nonmetastatic thyroid tumors. Nobody among the patients had been given any treatment before thyroid surgery. TCRdb re-clonotyped the PCR reads through MiXCR. The table lists approximately 58,000 clones, 20% to 25% of them singletons. Sequencing input: blood. Receptors originate from a female donor with papillary thyroid cancer or a benign thyroid nodule (not recorded which). Some clones in this sample may be carry-over from other donors' samples.

The rearrangement links TRBV5-1 to TRBJ1-6; TRBD1 is a possible D gene (5 bases). Trimming removed 0 bases from V and 11 bases from J, with 18 bases in between. This CDR3 has 16 amino acids. The germline CDR1 and CDR2 sequences are SGHRS and YFSETQ. CDR3 protein: CASSLVSGPGVTPLHF. CDR3 DNA: TGCGCCAGCAGCTTGGTTTCAGGACCGGGGGTTACACCCCTCCACTTT.

This clone was seen many times. The gene calls are TRBV6-1 and TRBJ2-1; 8 bases align to TRBD2. The CDR3 runs to 16 residues. With 3 bases clipped from V and 0 bases from J, the junction kept 4 bases outside the gene matches. Per germline, CDR1 MNHNS and CDR2 SASEGT. The DNA of the CDR3 is TGTGCCAGCAGTGACTTGGGGACTAGCTCCTACAATGAGCAGTTCTTC. It codes for CASSDLGTSSYNEQFF.

There are many counts of this clone. The chain recombines TRBV5-1 with TRBJ2-1, with D uncertain. The CDR3 totals 12 residues. The V end lost 5 bases, the J end lost 7 bases, and 10 bases lay between the germline ends. In germline, CDR1 is SGHRS, CDR2 YFSETQ. The CDR3 bases are TGCGCCAGCAGACGGAGTGGTAATGAGCAGTTCTTC. Translated, it gives CASRRSGNEQFF.

This clone was seen ten or more times. The sample has other DNA sequences that encode this CDR3 too. The chain has TRBV9 and TRBJ2-6; tentative D call: TRBD2 (5 bases). Trimming removed 4 bases from V and 1 base from J, with 9 bases in between. Germline-derived CDR1 and CDR2 are SGDLS and YYNGEE. The CDR3 covers 15 residues. CDR3 bases: TGTGCCAGCAGCCCCAGAGGGTCTGGGGCCAACGTCCTGACTTTC. Translated, it gives CASSPRGSGANVLTF.

The chain has TRBV5-5 and TRBJ2-4; TRBD2 is a possible D gene (6 bases). Looked up from germline, CDR1 is SGHKS and CDR2 is YYEKEE (reference sequence). V was cut by 6 bases and J by 0 bases, with 16 bases left in between. This CDR3 region has 16 residues. In nucleotides, the CDR3 is TGTGCCAGCAACCCGGTCCCGGGACTAGCCAAAAACATTCAGTACTTC. Translation gives CASNPVPGLAKNIQYF.

The table lists this clone with many counts. This chain connects TRBV3-1 to TRBJ1-2, with no clear D. V shed 0 bases and J shed 4 bases, with 12 bases lying between them. The V gene's germline CDR1 is LGHDT and CDR2 YNNKEL (reference sequence). The CDR3 has 15 residues. CDR3 in DNA: TGTGCCAGCAGCCAAGAAACCCCAGTCCTCTATGGCTACACCTTC. It is translated as CASSQETPVLYGYTF.

This clone showed up many times. The CDR3 region is CASSLRPLGLYQETQYF. In DNA form, the CDR3 reads TGTGCCAGCAGCTTACGACCCTTGGGACTATATCAAGAGACCCAGTACTTC. The chain combines TRBV7-2 with TRBJ2-5; 7 bases align to TRBD2. J gave up 2 bases and V 2 bases, and 11 bases lay outside the gene matches. The germline CDR1 and CDR2 sequences are SGHTA and FQGNSA. The CDR3 extends over 17 amino acids.

The table lists this clone with many counts. This rearrangement joins TRBV14 to TRBJ2-7; D call uncertain. CDR1 is SGHDN and CDR2 is FVKESK in the germline V gene. V lost 4 bases and J lost 4, with 8 bases in between. This CDR3 has 12 residues. The CDR3 is CASSRDIYEQYF. The CDR3 coding sequence is TGTGCCAGCAGCCGAGACATTTACGAGCAGTACTTC.

There are many counts of this clone. V is TRBV2 and J is TRBJ2-2, with D unresolved. Germline V gene lookup returns CDR1 SNHLY and CDR2 FYNNEI. CDR3 size: 15 residues. V was pared by 7 bases and J by 0 bases, with 12 bases between. The CDR3 DNA follows: TGTGCCAGCAATGAGGCGGACGCGAACACCGGGGAGCTGTTTTTT. Protein product: CASNEADANTGELFF.

Details on this clone: An end of the junction does not agree with germline; a read error may underlie this. This rearrangement joins TRBV28 to TRBJ2-1; maybe TRBD2 (6 bases). Germline CDR1 is MDHEN and CDR2 is SYDVKM. The CDR3 loop spans 15 amino acids. The CDR3 protein is CTSSFGGSLINEQFF. The CDR3 DNA is TGTACCAGCAGTTTTGGGGGGTCATTAATAAATGAGCAGTTCTTC.

This chain uses TRBV5-1 with TRBJ2-3, with D hard to call. The CDR3 runs 15 residues. Trimming left V 0 bases short and J 2 bases short, with 10 bases between. CDR1 and CDR2 (germline): SGHRS, YFSETQ. The CDR3 sequence is CASSLVPKITDTQYF. The CDR3 DNA follows: TGCGCCAGCAGCTTGGTCCCCAAGATCACAGATACGCAGTATTTT.

This clone occurred many times. This sequence may be a read error, since a much larger clone differs from it by one base. The chain joins TRBV20-1 to TRBJ2-7, with D tentatively TRBD1 or TRBD2 (6 bases each). The CDR3 runs 12 residues. Trimming left V 4 bases short and J 5 bases short, with 12 bases between. Germline loops: CDR1 DFQATT, CDR2 SNEGSKA (reference sequence). The CDR3 sequence is CSAKGGRDEQYF. CDR3 DNA: TGCAGTGCTAAGGGGGGACGTGACGAGCAGTACTTC.

This clone was seen repeatedly, ten times or more. The chain employs TRBV27 and TRBJ2-3; 8 nucleotides line up with TRBD2. Trimming removed 6 bases from V and 10 bases from J; junction bases left unmatched: 3. The CDR3 is made up of 11 amino acids. In germline, CDR1 is MNHEY, CDR2 SMNVEV (reference sequence). The CDR3: CASSGTSSQYF. The DNA for the CDR3 is TGTGCCAGCAGCGGGACTAGTTCGCAGTATTTT.

This clone was counted at least ten times. A much larger clone differs by one base, so this may be a read error. The genes are TRBV27 and TRBJ2-7; the D is unclear. The germline CDR1 and CDR2 sequences are MNHEY and SMNVEV (reference sequence). The V and J ends lost 4 bases and 2 bases respectively, with 9 bases between them. This CDR3 spans 13 amino acids. CDR3 amino acids: CASSYRLPYEQYF. CDR3 in DNA: TGTGCCAGCAGTTACCGGTTACCCTACGAGCAGTACTTC.

This clone came up many times. The chain is built from TRBV4-1 and TRBJ2-7; 13 bases fit TRBD2. Trimming at V came to 6 bases and at J to 5 bases, leaving 4 bases not matched to a gene. From germline, CDR1 is MGHRA and CDR2 YSYEKL. This CDR3 is built from 14 residues. As DNA, the CDR3 is TGCGCCAGCAGACGGACTAGCGGGAGTAACGAGCAGTACTTC. This encodes CASRRTSGSNEQYF.

This clone was recorded at least ten times. V usage is TRBV2 and J usage is TRBJ1-2; D gene ambiguous. Looked up from germline, CDR1 is SNHLY and CDR2 is FYNNEI. Trimming took 1 base from V and 4 from J, leaving 13 bases between them. The CDR3 is 15 residues long. Here the CDR3 reads CASSEGSGRAYGYTF. CDR3 in DNA: TGTGCCAGCAGTGAAGGATCCGGTAGAGCCTATGGCTACACCTTC. Drawing the rest from reference TRBV2 and TRBJ1-2, the complete variable domain is EPEVTQTPSHQVTQMGQEVILRCVPISNHLYFYWYRQILGQKVEFLVSFYNNEISEKSEIFDDQFSVERPDGSNFTLKIRSTKLEDSAMYFCASSEGSGRAYGYTFGSGTRLTVV.

V is TRBV28 and J is TRBJ2-7; 15 bases match TRBD2. Germline V gene sequence: CDR1 MDHEN, CDR2 SYDVKM. The CDR3 is 16 residues long. V shed 5 bases and J 6 bases; nucleotides not matched to a gene: 8. The CDR3 DNA reads TGTGCCAGCAGTGAATGGACTAGCGGGAGGGTTGGCGAGCAGTACTTC. Translating gives CASSEWTSGRVGEQYF.

The chain carries TRBV7-3 and TRBJ2-3; D unresolved. Per the germline V gene, CDR1 is SGHTA and CDR2 is FQGTGA. The V end lost 6 bases, the J end lost 1 base, and 5 bases lay between the germline ends. The CDR3 contains 12 residues. The CDR3 region has the DNA TGTGCCAGCAGAGTAGGCACAGATACGCAGTATTTT. Protein product: CASRVGTDTQYF.

This clone was detected many times. The CDR3 DNA sequence: TGTGCCACCAGTGATGGTTGGGAGCAGTACTTC. Translation gives CATSDGWEQYF. The genes are TRBV24-1 and TRBJ2-7, with D uncertain. In germline, CDR1 is KGHDR, CDR2 SFDVKD. This CDR3 has 11 amino acids. Trimming took 3 bases from V and 7 from J, leaving 6 bases between them.

Many counts were recorded for this clone. V is TRBV20-1 and J is TRBJ2-7; TRBD2 matches 7 bases. The CDR3 is 15 residues long. The V and J ends lost 3 bases and 3 bases, in that order; junction bases with no gene match: 11. The V gene's germline CDR1 is DFQATT and CDR2 SNEGSKA (reference sequence). This CDR3 is CSASNRASGYYEQYF. For the CDR3, the DNA is TGCAGTGCTAGCAATCGGGCTAGCGGATACTACGAGCAGTACTTC.

This clone was picked up many times. This rearrangement joins TRBV6-5 to TRBJ2-3; TRBD2 matches 7 bases. J was trimmed by 4 bases and V by 0 bases; bases with no gene match: 7. Germline V gene sequence: CDR1 MNHEY, CDR2 SVGAGI. The CDR3 covers 16 residues. CDR3 sequence: CASSYSGGSGSDTQYF. CDR3 nucleotides: TGTGCCAGCAGTTACTCTGGCGGGAGTGGATCAGATACGCAGTATTTT.

In its sample, this clone was seen a few times. V is TRBV6-1 and J is TRBJ1-2; 9 bases fit TRBD1. The CDR3 length is 16 residues. Germline V gives CDR1 MNHNS, CDR2 SASEGT. With 5 bases clipped from V and 2 bases from J, the junction kept 9 bases outside the gene matches. The CDR3 region has the DNA TGTGCCAGCAGTCCAGTGACCGGGACAGGGAACTATGGCTACACCTTC. Amino acids: CASSPVTGTGNYGYTF.

This clone was seen many times. This chain joins TRBV20-1 and TRBJ2-1; the D is unclear. Germline assignment: CDR1 DFQATT and CDR2 SNEGSKA (reference sequence). CDR3 size: 13 residues. V lost 5 bases, J lost 4 bases, and 12 bases lay in between. The CDR3 bases are TGCAGTGCTCAGGACCAGGCATACAATGAGCAGTTCTTC. It yields the protein CSAQDQAYNEQFF.